This T cell receptor (beta chain) was documented in a study of blood T cell repertoires in COVID-19. On the study more broadly: Sites across the United States, Italy and Spain contributed samples from acute and convalescent COVID-19.

CDR3 length: 13 residues. Trimming removed 6 bases from V and 1 base from J; junction bases left unmatched: 3. Germline values: CDR1 MNHEY, CDR2 SMNVEV (reference sequence). Sequencing was performed with immunoSEQ multiplex PCR; in TCRdb, only in-frame clones are kept and a portion is missing. The repertoire holds approximately 84,000 clones, with about 68% as singletons. The chain links TRBV27 to TRBJ2-7, with TRBD2 matching 7 bases. This sequence originates from a man aged 50 to 60 with active or convalescent COVID-19. Sample: peripheral blood. CDR3 residues: CASRMGGSYEQYF. As DNA, the CDR3 is TGTGCCAGCAGGATGGGGGGGTCCTACGAGCAGTACTTC.